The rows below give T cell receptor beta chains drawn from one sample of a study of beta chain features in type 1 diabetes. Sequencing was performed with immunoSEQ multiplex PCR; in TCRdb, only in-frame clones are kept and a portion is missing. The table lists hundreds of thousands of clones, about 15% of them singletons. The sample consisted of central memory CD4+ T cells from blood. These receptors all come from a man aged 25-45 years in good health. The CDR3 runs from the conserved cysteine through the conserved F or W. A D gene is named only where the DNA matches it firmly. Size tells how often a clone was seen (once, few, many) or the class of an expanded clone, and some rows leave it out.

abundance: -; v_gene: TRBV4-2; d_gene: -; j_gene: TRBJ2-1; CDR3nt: TGTGCCAGCAGCCAAGGGGTACAGTGGTGGGGTGAGCAGTTCTTC; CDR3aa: CASSQGVQWWGEQFF
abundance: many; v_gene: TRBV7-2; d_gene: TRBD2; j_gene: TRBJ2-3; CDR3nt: TGTGCCAGCAGCGCGACTAGCGGGAGAGATACGCAGTATTTT; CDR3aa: CASSATSGRDTQYF
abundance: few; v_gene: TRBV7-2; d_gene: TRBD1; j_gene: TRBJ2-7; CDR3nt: TGTGCCAGCAGCTTAGGCCGGGACAGGGGGTTCTACGAGCAGTACTTC; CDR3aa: CASSLGRDRGFYEQYF
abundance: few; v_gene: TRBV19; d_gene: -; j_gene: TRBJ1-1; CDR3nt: TGTGCCAGTAGTATACAGGGACAAACTGAAGCTTTCTTT; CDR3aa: CASSIQGQTEAFF
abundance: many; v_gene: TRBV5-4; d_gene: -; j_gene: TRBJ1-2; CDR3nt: TGTGCCAGCAGCTTAACGTTACAGGGTTCCCGAGGCTACACCTTC; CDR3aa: CASSLTLQGSRGYTF
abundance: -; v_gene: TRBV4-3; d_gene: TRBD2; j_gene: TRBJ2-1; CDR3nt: TGCGCCAGCAGCCAAGATCTAGCGGGAAGCTCCTACAATGAGCAGTTCTTC; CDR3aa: CASSQDLAGSSYNEQFF
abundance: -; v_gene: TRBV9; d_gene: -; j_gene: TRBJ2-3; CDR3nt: TGTGCCAGCAGCTCCCAAATCACAGATACGCAGTATTTT; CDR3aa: CASSSQITDTQYF
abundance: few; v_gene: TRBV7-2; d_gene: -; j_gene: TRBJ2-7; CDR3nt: TGTGCCAGCAGCTTAGTCCCTTACGAGCAGTACTTC; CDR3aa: CASSLVPYEQYF
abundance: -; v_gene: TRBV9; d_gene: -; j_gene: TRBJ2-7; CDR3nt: TGTGCCAGCAGCGTAGGGGATGGTTCGAGGGGTAGGTTCCACGAGCAGTACTTC; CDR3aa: CASSVGDGSRGRFHEQYF
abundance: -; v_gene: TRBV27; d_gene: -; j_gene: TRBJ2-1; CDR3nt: TGTGCCAGCAGCCCCGACAGCTTGGGCTACAATGAGCAGTTCTTC; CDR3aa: CASSPDSLGYNEQFF
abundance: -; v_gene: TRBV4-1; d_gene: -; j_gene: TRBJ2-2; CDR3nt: TGCGCCAGCAGCCAGCCAGTCCGAGGCACCGGGGAGCTGTTTTTT; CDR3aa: CASSQPVRGTGELFF
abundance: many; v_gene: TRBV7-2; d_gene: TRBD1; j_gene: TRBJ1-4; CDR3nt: TGTGCCAGCAGCTTTCGGGCAGGGGGAGTAGGTGAAAAACTGTTTTTT; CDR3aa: CASSFRAGGVGEKLFF
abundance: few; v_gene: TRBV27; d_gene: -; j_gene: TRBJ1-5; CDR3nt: TGTGCCAGCAGTGATTCGGGTGGGGGTCAGCCCCAGCATTTT; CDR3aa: CASSDSGGGQPQHF
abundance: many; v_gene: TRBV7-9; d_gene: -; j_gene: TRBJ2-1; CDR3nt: TGTGCCAGCAGCCTAGATCCTCCGGGGGCGCTCTACAATGAGCAGTTCTTC; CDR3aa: CASSLDPPGALYNEQFF
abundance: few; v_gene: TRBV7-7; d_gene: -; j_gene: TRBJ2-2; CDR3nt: TGTGCCAGCAGCTCAGGGGCCGGGGAGCTGTTTTTT; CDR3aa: CASSSGAGELFF
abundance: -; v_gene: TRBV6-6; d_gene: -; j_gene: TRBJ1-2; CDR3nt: TGTGCCAGCAGAAGGACAAGCAACTATGGCTACACCTTC; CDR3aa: CASRRTSNYGYTF
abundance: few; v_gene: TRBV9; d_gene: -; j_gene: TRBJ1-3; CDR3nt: TGTGCCAGCAGCGTATTGGGAAGTGGAGGAAACACCATATATTTT; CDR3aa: CASSVLGSGGNTIYF
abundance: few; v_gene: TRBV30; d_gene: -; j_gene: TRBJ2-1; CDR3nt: TGTGCCTGGAAGGGGATATCCTACAATGAGCAGTTCTTC; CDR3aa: CAWKGISYNEQFF
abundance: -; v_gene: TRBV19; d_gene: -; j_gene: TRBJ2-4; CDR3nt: TGTGCCAGTAGTTCCCCAGCCAAAAACATTCAGTACTTC; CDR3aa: CASSSPAKNIQYF
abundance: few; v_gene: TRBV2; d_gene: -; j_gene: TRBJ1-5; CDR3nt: TGTGCCAGCAGTGCCGGGGAAGGAGTAGTGGATCAGCCCCAGCATTTT; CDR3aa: CASSAGEGVVDQPQHF
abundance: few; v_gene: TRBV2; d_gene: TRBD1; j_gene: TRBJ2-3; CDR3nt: TGTGCCAGCAGTCCCGGGACAGGTTTCACAGATACGCAGTATTTT; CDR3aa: CASSPGTGFTDTQYF
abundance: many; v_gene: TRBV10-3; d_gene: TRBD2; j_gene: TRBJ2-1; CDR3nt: TGTGCCATCAAAATCGGTCTAGCGGACAATGAGCAGTTCTTC; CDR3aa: CAIKIGLADNEQFF
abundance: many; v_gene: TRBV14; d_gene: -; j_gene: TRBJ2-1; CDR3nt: TGTGCCAGCAGCCAAGATTTGGTAGTTTATGAGCAGTTCTTC; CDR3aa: CASSQDLVVYEQFF
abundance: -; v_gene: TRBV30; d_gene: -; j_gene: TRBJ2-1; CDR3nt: TGTGCCTTCAGGGCGGTAATCAATGAGCAGTTCTTC; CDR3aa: CAFRAVINEQFF
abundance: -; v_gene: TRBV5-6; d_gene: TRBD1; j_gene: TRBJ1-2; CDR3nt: TGTGCCAGCAGCAACCGGGACAGGGGAAACTATGGCTACACCTTC; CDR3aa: CASSNRDRGNYGYTF
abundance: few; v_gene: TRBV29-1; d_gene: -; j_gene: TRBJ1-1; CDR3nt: TGCAGCGTACCAGACAGCCTCATGAACACTGAAGCTTTCTTT; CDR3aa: CSVPDSLMNTEAFF
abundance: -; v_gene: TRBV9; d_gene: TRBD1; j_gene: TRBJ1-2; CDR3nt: TGTGCCAGCAGCGTAGAGGGACAGGGAAGGCTCGCTGGCTACACCTTC; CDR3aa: CASSVEGQGRLAGYTF
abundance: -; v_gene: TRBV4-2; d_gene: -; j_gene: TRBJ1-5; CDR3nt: TGTGCCAGCAGCCAAGACAGAAGCAATCAGCCCCAGCATTTT; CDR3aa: CASSQDRSNQPQHF
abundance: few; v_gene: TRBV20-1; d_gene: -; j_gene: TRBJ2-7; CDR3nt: TGCAGTGCTAGAAGTACCTACGAGCAGTACTTC; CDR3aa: CSARSTYEQYF
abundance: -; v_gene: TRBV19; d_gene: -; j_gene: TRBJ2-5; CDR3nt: TGTGCCAGTAGTATTCTAGCAGGAGCCCAAGAGACCCAGTACTTC; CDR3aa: CASSILAGAQETQYF
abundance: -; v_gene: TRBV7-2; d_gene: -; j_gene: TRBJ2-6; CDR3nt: TGTGCCAGCACCCCACCGGTGAGGAGCTCTGGGGCCAACGTCCTGACTTTC; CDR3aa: CASTPPVRSSGANVLTF
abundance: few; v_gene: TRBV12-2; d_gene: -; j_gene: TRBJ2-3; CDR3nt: TGTGCAAGTCGCTGGAGGACGCGCACAGATACGCAGTATTTT; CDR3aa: CASRWRTRTDTQYF
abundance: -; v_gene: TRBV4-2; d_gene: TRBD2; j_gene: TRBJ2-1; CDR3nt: TGTGCCAGCAGCTCACAGACTAGCGGCAATTACAATGAGCAGTTCTTC; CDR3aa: CASSSQTSGNYNEQFF
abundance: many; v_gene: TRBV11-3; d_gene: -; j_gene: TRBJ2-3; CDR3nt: TGTGCCAGCAGCTTTAGGGTCGGCACAGATACGCAGTATTTT; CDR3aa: CASSFRVGTDTQYF
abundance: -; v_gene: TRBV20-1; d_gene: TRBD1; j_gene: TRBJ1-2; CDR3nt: TGCAGTGCTAGAGGGACAGGGGGTACCGCCTTC; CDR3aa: CSARGTGGTAF
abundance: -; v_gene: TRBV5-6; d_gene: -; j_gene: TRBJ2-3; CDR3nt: TGTGCCAGCAGCTTAGGAGGGGGACGCACAGATACGCAGTATTTT; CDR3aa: CASSLGGGRTDTQYF
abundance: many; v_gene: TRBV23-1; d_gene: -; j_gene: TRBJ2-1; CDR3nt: TGCGCCAGCAGTCCGGAACGGTACCTCTTCGATGAGCAGTTCTTC; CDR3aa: CASSPERYLFDEQFF
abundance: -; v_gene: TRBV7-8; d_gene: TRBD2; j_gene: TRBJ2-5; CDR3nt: TGTGCCAGCGGCCCGCGGACCGGGAGGGCCCAAGAGACCCAGTACTTC; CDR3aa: CASGPRTGRAQETQYF
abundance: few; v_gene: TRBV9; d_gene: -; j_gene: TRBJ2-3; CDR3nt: TGTGCCAGCAGCCCCACGTCCGCACCCACAGATACGCAGTATTTT; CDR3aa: CASSPTSAPTDTQYF
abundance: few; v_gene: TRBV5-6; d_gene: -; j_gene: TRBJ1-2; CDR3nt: TGTGCCAGCAGCCCCATTGAGAGGCGGACTAACTATGGCTACACCTTC; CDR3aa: CASSPIERRTNYGYTF
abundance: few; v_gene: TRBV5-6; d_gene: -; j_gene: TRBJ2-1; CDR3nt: TGTGCCAGCAGCTTGGCCCGTTCGGAAAGCAATGAGCAGTTCTTC; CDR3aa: CASSLARSESNEQFF
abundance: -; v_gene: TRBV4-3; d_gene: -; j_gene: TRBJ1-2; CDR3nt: TGCGCCAGCAGCCAAGGAGGGGCGGCCGCAGACTATGGCTACACCTTC; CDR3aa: CASSQGGAAADYGYTF
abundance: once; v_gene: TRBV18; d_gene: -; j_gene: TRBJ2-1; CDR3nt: TGTGCCAGCCAAGCCGAAAACAATGAGCAGTTCTTC; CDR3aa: CASQAENNEQFF
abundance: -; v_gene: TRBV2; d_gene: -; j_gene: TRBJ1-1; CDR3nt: TGTGCCAGCAGTGGGGGGCCGGCAAAAGCTTTCTTT; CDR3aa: CASSGGPAKAFF
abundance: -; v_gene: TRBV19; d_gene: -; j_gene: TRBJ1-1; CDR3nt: TGTGCCAGTGCGATAGGACCGTCGACTTCCATGAACACTGAAGCTTTCTTT; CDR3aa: CASAIGPSTSMNTEAFF
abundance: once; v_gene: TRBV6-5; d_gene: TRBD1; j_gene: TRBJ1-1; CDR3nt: TGTGCCAGCACCAAAAGTTGCAGGGGGCACACTGAAGCTTTCTTT; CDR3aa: CASTKSCRGHTEAFF